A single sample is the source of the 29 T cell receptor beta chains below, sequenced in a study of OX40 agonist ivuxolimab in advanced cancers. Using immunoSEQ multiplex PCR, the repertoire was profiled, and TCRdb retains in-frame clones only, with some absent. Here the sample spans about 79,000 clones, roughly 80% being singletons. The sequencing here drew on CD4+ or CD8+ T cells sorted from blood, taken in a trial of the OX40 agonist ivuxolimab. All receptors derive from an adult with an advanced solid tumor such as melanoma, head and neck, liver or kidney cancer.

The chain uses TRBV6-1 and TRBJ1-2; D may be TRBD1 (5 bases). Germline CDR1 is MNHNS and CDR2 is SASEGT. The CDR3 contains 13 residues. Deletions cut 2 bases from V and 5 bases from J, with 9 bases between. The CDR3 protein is CASSEWGGYGYTF. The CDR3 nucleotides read TGTGCCAGCAGTGAATGGGGGGGATATGGCTACACCTTC.

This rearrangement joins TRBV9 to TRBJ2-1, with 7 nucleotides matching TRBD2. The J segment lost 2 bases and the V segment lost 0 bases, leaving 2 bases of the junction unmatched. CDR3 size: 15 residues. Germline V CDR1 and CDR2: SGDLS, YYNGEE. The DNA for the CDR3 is TGTGCCAGCAGCGTAGATAGCGGGCCCTACAATGAGCAGTTCTTC. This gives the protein CASSVDSGPYNEQFF. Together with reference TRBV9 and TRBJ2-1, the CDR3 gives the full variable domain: DSGVTQTPKHLITATGQRVTLRCSPRSGDLSVYWYQQSLDQGLQFLIQYYNGEERAKGNILERFSAQQFPDLHSELNLSSLELGDSALYFCASSVDSGPYNEQFFGPGTRLTVL.

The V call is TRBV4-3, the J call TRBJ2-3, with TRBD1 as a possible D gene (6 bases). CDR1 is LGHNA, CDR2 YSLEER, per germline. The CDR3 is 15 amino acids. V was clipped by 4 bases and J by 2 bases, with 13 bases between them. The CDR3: CASSRRQDSTDTQYF. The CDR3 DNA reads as TGCGCCAGCAGCCGAAGACAGGACTCCACAGATACGCAGTATTTT.

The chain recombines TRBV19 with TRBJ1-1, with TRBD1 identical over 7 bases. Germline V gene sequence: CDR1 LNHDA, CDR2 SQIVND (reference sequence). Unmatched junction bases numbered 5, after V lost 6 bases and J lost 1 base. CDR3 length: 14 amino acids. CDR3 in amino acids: CASSTGTANTEAFF. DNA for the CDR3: TGTGCCAGTAGCACGGGGACAGCGAACACTGAAGCTTTCTTT. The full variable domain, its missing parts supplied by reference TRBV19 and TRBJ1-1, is DGGITQSPKYLFRKEGQNVTLSCEQNLNHDAMYWYRQDPGQGLRLIYYSQIVNDFQKGDIAEGYSVSREKKESFPLTVTSAQKNPTAFYLCASSTGTANTEAFFGQGTRLTVV.

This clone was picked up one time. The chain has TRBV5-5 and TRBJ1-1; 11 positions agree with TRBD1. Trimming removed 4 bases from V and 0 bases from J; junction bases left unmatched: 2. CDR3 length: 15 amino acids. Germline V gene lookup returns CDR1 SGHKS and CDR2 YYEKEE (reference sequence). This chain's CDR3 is CASSGQGAMNTEAFF. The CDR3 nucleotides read TGTGCCAGCAGCGGACAGGGGGCAATGAACACTGAAGCTTTCTTT.

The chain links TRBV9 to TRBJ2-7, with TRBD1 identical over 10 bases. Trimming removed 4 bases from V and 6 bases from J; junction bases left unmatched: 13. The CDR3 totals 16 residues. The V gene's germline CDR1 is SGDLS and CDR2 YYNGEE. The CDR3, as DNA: TGTGCCAGCAGCCCCCGGGGACAGGGGCCCATCAGCGAGCAGTACTTC. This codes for CASSPRGQGPISEQYF.

CDR3 coding DNA: TGTGCCAGCAGAAGATCCGGGACTAGCGACCATGAGCAGTTCTTC. It codes for CASRRSGTSDHEQFF. The J gene is TRBJ2-1, the V gene TRBV6-6, with 10 nucleotides matching TRBD2. The CDR3 is 15 amino acids. Germline assignment: CDR1 MNHNY and CDR2 SVGAGI (reference sequence). V gave up 6 bases and J gave up 8 bases; unmatched junction bases: 10.

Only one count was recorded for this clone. The CDR3 region has the DNA TGTGCCAGCAGCTTAGACATCGGTGAAAAACTGTTTTTT. Translating gives CASSLDIGEKLFF. V and J are TRBV11-1 and TRBJ1-4; D remains ambiguous. Germline lookup yields CDR1 SGHAT and CDR2 FQDESV (reference sequence). Trimming shortened V by 1 base and J by 7 bases, and 7 bases separated the two germline ends. CDR3 size: 13 residues.

The CDR3 nucleotides are TGTGCCAGCAGCCAAGGTACGTGGACTAGCGGGAGGAATGAGCAGTTCTTC. Encoded protein: CASSQGTWTSGRNEQFF. The J gene is TRBJ2-1, the V gene TRBV4-2; 14 nucleotides match TRBD2. This CDR3 has 17 residues. Germline CDR1 reads LGHNA; CDR2 reads YNFKEQ. Trimming cost V 1 base and J 7 bases; bases outside gene matches: 6.

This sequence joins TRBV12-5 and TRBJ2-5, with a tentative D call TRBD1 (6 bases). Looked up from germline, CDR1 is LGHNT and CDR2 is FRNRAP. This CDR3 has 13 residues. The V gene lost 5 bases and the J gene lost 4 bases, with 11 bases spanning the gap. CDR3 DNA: TGTGCTAGTGGTCTGGGACACGGAGAGACCCAGTACTTC. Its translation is CASGLGHGETQYF.

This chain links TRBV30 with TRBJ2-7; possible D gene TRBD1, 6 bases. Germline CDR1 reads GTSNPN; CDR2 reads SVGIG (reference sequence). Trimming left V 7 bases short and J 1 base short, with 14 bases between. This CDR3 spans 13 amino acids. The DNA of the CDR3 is TGTGCCTTAAAATGGACAGATTCCTACGAGCAGTACTTC. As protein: CALKWTDSYEQYF.

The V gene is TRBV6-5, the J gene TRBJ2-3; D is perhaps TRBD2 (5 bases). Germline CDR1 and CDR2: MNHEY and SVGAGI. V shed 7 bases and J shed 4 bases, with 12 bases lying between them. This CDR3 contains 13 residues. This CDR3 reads CASTEPGADTQYF. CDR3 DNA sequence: TGTGCCAGCACCGAACCCGGGGCAGATACGCAGTATTTT.

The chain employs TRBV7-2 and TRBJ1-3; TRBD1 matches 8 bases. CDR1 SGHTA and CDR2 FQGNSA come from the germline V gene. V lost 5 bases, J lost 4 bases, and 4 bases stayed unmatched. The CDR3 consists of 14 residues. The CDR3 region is CASSPDRGGNTIYF. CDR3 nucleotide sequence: TGTGCCAGCAGCCCCGACAGGGGCGGAAACACCATATATTTT.

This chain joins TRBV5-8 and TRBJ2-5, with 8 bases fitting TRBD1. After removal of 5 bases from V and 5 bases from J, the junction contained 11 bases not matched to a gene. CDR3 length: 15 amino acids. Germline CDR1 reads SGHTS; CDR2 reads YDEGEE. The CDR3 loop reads CASRRDRGARETQYF. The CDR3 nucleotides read TGTGCCAGCAGACGAGACAGGGGCGCTCGGGAGACCCAGTACTTC.

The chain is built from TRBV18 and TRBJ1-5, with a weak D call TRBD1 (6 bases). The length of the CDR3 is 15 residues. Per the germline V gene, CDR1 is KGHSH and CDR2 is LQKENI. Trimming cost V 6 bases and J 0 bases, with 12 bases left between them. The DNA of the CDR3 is TGTGCCAGCTCGCAACAGGGTAATAGCAATCAGCCCCAGCATTTT. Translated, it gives CASSQQGNSNQPQHF. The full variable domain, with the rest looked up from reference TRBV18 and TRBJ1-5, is NAGVMQNPRHLVRRRGQEARLRCSPMKGHSHVYWYRQLPEEGLKFMVYLQKENIIDESGMPKERFSAEFPKEGPSILRIQQVVRGDSAAYFCASSQQGNSNQPQHFGDGTRLSIL.

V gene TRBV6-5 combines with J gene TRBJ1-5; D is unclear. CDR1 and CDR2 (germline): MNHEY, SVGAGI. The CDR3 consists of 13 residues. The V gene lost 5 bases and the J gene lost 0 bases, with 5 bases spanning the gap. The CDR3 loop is CASSRASNQPQHF. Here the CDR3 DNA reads TGTGCCAGCAGTAGGGCTAGCAATCAGCCCCAGCATTTT.

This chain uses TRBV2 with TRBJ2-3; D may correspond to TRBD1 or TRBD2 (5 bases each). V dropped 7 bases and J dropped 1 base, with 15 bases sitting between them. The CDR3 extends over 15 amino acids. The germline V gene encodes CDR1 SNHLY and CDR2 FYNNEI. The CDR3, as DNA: TGTGCCAGCACGAGACAGCCCGGGGGCACAGATACGCAGTATTTT. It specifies CASTRQPGGTDTQYF.

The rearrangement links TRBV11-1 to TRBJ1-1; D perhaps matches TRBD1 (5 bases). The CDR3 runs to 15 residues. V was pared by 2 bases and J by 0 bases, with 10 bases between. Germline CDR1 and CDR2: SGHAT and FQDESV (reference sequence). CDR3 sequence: CASSLNGALNTEAFF. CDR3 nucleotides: TGTGCCAGCAGCTTAAACGGGGCATTGAACACTGAAGCTTTCTTT.

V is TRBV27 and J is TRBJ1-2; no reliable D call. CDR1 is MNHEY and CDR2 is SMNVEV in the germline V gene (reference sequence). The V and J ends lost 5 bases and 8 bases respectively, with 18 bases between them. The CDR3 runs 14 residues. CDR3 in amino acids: CASSTRTQARGYTF. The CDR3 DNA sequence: TGTGCCAGCAGTACCAGGACCCAGGCCAGGGGCTACACCTTC.

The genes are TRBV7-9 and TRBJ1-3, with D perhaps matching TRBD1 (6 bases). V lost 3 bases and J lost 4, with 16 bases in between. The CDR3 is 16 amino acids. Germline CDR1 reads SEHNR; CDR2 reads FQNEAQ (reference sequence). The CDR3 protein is CASSFKDSLTGNTIYF. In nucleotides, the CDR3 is TGTGCCAGCAGCTTTAAGGACAGTCTGACCGGAAACACCATATATTTT. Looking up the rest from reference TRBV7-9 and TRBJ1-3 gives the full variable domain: DTGVSQNPRHKITKRGQNVTFRCDPISEHNRLYWYRQTLGQGPEFLTYFQNEAQLEKSRLLSDRFSAERPKGSFSTLEIQRTEQGDSAMYLCASSFKDSLTGNTIYFGEGSWLTVV.

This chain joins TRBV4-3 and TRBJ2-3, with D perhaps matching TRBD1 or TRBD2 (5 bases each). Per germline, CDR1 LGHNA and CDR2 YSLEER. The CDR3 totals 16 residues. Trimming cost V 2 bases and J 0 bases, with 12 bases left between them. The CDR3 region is CASSQYGTPSTDTQYF. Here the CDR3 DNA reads TGCGCCAGCAGCCAATACGGGACCCCTAGCACAGATACGCAGTATTTT.

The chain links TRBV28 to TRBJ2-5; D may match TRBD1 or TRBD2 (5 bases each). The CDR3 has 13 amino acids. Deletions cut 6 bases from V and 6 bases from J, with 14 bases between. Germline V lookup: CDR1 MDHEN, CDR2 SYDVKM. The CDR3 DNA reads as TGTGCCAGCAGGAAATGGGGACGACAGACCCAGTACTTC. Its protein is CASRKWGRQTQYF.

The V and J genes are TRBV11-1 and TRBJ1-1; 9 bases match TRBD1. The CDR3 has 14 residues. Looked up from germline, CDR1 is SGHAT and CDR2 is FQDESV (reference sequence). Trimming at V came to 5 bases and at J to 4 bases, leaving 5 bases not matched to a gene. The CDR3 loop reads CASSPGTGFTEAFF. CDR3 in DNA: TGTGCCAGCAGCCCCGGGACAGGGTTCACTGAAGCTTTCTTT.

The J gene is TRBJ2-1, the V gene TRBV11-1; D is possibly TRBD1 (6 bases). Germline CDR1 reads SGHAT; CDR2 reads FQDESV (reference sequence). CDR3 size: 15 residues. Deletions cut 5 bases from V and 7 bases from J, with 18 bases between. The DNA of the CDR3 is TGTGCCAGCAGCACAGACAGGTTTTTGGCGAATGAGCAGTTCTTC. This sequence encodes CASSTDRFLANEQFF.

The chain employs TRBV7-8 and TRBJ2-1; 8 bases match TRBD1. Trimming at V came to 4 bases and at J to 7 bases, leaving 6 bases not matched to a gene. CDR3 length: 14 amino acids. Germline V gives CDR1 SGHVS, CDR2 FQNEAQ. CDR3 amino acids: CASSSGQGMNEQFF. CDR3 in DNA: TGTGCCAGCAGCTCCGGACAGGGAATGAATGAGCAGTTCTTC. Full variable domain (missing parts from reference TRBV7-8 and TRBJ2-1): GAGVSQSPRYKVAKRGQDVALRCDPISGHVSLFWYQQALGQGPEFLTYFQNEAQLDKSGLPSDRFFAERPEGSVSTLKIQRTQQEDSAVYLCASSSGQGMNEQFFGPGTRLTVL.

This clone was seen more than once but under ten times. This chain's CDR3 is CASSSGQGALNSPLHF. CDR3 nucleotides: TGTGCCAGCAGCTCGGGACAGGGGGCCCTTAATTCACCCCTCCACTTT. The V gene is TRBV7-6, the J gene TRBJ1-6; 12 bases fit TRBD1. Germline CDR1 is SGHVS and CDR2 is FNYEAQ. The CDR3 is made up of 16 amino acids. J was trimmed by 6 bases and V by 4 bases; bases with no gene match: 4. Full variable domain (rest looked up from reference TRBV7-6 and TRBJ1-6): GAGVSQSPRYKVTKRGQDVALRCDPISGHVSLYWYRQALGQGPEFLTYFNYEAQQDKSGLPNDRFSAERPEGSISTLTIQRTEQRDSAMYRCASSSGQGALNSPLHFGNGTRLTVT.

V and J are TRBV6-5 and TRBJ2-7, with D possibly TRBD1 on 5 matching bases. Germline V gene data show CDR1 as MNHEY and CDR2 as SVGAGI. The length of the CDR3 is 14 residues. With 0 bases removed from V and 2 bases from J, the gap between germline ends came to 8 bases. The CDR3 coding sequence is TGTGCCAGCAGTTACTCGCGACAGACCTACGAGCAGTACTTC. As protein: CASSYSRQTYEQYF.

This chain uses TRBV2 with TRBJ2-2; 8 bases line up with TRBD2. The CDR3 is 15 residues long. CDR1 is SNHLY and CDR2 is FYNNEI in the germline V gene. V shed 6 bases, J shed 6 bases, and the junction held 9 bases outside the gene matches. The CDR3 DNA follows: TGTGCCAGCAGCCCCCAGTCGGGGGGGGCCGGGGAGCTGTTTTTT. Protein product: CASSPQSGGAGELFF.

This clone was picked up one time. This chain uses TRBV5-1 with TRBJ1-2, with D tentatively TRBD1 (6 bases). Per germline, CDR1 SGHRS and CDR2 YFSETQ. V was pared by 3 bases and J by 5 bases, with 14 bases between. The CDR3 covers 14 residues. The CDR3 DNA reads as TGCGCCAGCAGCTCGCGGGGGCCTGGGTATGGCTACACCTTC. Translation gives CASSSRGPGYGYTF.